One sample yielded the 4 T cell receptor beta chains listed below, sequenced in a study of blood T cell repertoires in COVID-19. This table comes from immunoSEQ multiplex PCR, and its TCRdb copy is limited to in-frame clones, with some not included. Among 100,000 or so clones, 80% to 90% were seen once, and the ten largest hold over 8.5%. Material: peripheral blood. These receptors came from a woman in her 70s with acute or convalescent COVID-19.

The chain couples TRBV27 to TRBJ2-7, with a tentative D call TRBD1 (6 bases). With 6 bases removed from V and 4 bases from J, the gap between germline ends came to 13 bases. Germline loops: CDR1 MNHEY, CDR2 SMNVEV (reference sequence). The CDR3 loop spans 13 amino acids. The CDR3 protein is CASSPGQSYEQYF. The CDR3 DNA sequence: TGTGCCAGCAGCCCAGGACAGAGTTACGAGCAGTACTTC.

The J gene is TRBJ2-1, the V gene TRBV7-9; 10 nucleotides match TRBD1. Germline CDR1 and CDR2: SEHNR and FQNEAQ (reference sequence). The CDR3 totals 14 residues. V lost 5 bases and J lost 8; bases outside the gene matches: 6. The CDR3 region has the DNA TGTGCCAGCAGCACCGGGACAGGGGAAGATGAGCAGTTCTTC. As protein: CASSTGTGEDEQFF.

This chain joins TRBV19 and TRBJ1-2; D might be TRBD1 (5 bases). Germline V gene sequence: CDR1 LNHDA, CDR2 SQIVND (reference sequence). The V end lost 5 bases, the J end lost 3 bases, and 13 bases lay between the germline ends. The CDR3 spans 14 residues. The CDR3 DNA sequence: TGTGCCAGTAGTTTAGCTGGGGCCGACTATGGCTACACCTTC. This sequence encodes CASSLAGADYGYTF.

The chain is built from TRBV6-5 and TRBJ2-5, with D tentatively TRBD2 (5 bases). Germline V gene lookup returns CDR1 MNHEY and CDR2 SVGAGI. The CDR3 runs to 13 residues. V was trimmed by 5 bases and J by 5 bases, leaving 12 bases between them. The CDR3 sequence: CASSRGGVETQYF. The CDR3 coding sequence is TGTGCCAGCAGTCGGGGTGGGGTGGAGACCCAGTACTTC.